This paragraph covers one TCR beta chain sequence. These data originate in a study of blood T cell repertoires in COVID-19. Study details: PBMCs, B-cell-depleted T cells, or T cells provided the cDNA or gDNA that made up the material.

V trimming: 4 bases; J trimming: 6 bases; junction bases outside the gene matches: 6. CDR1 SGHRS and CDR2 YFSETQ come from the germline V gene. This CDR3 has 14 residues. In the authors' workflow: Quantification of nucleated cells was approximated via reference gene primer amplification. The protocol was immunoSEQ multiplex PCR, while the TCRdb copy is restricted to in-frame clones and leaves out a portion. V and J calls and clone size come straight from that table; D and trimming were deduced from the DNA. Among a few hundred thousand clones listed, around nine tenths were seen once. The TCR originated in a man between 60 and 70 years old who had recovered from COVID-19. V gene TRBV5-1 combines with J gene TRBJ1-1; 10 positions agree with TRBD1. The sequenced sample was peripheral blood. The CDR3 reads CASSPGQGTAEAFF. The DNA of the CDR3 is TGCGCCAGCAGCCCGGGACAGGGGACCGCTGAAGCTTTCTTT.